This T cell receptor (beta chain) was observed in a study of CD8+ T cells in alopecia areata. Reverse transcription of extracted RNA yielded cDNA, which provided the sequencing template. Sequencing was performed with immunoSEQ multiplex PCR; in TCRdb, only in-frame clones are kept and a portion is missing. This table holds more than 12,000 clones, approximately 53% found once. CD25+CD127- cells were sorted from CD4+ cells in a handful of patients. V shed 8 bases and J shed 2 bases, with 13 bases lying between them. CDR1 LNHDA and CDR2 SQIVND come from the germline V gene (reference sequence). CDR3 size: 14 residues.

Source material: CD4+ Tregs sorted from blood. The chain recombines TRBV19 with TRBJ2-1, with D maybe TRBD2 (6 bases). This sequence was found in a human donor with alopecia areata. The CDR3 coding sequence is TGTGCCAGTGGCCGGGACTCCCCCTACAATGAGCAGTTCTTC. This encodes CASGRDSPYNEQFF.